This T cell receptor (beta chain) was documented in a study of radiation and T cells in renal cell carcinoma. Study at large: Nephrectomy followed 15 Gy stereotactic body radiation by 4 weeks.

The CDR3 extends over 14 amino acids. In germline, CDR1 is MDHEN, CDR2 SYDVKM. V dropped 5 bases and J dropped 7; count of bases not matched to a gene: 10. Time point indicated: blood 2 weeks post-SBRT. Treatment here: 15 Gy SBRT to primary tumor, nephrectomy 4 weeks later. Generated by immunoSEQ multiplex PCR, the TCRdb table keeps only in-frame clones and is missing some. The sample gives 160,000 or so clones, approximately 90% of which show up once; 10% to 15% is in the top ten. This chain links TRBV28 with TRBJ1-2, with TRBD1 identical over 7 bases. This clonotype was obtained from a woman aged 45-65 years with renal cell carcinoma. Sequencing was performed on blood, taken from a patient whose treatment included radiotherapy and nephrectomy. The DNA for the CDR3 is TGTGCCAGCAGTGTCCGGGGAGGGGGCGTTGGCTACACCTTC. Its translation is CASSVRGGGVGYTF.